This T cell receptor (beta chain) was retrieved from a study of shared clonotypes between healthy human individuals. Study-level points and caveats: Generation of non-shared clonotypes was less probable than generation of clonotypes shared by all four donors. Researchers found naive subsets generally carried larger estimated richness than memory subsets.

As handled by the study authors: Filtering differed, since immunoSEQ gave only junction sequences and no quality scores. Method: immunoSEQ multiplex PCR; TCRdb's copy keeps in-frame clones and lacks some. V, J and clone size derive from that table, while D and trimming were established from the DNA sequence. Of about 2.4 million clones listed, 80% to 95% are singletons. Concerning this clone: The antigen remains undetermined.

Germline V lookup: CDR1 MNHNS, CDR2 SASEGT. The CDR3 has 11 residues. V was pared by 5 bases and J by 5 bases, with 4 bases between. It was into CD45RA+ naive and CD45RA-negative memory subsets that the CD4+ cells were split. The chain links TRBV6-1 to TRBJ1-5; D ambiguous. Material for sequencing was naive CD4+ T cells from PBMCs. This sample's subset: CD45RA+ positively selected. The sequence derives from a man aged 18 to 30 in good health. Some clones in this sample may be carry-over from other donors' samples. The CDR3 DNA reads TGTGCCAGCAGTATAGATCAGCCCCAGCATTTT. It specifies CASSIDQPQHF.